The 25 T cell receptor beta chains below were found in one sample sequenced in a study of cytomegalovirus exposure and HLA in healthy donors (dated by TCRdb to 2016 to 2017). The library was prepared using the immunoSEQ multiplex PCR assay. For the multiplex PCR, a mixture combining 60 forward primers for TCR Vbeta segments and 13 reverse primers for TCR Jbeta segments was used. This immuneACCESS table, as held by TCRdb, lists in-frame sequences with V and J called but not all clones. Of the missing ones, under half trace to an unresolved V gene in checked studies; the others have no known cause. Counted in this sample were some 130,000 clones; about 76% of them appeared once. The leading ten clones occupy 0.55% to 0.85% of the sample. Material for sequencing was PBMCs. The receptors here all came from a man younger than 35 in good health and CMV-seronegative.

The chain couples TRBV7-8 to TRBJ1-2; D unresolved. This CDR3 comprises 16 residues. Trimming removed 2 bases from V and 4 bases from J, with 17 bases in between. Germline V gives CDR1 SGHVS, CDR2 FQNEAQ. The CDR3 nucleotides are TGTGCCAGCAGCTTATCTTCGACCGGGAGTGTCTATGGCTACACCTTC. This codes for CASSLSSTGSVYGYTF. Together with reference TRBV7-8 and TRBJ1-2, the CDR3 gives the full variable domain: GAGVSQSPRYKVAKRGQDVALRCDPISGHVSLFWYQQALGQGPEFLTYFQNEAQLDKSGLPSDRFFAERPEGSVSTLKIQRTQQEDSAVYLCASSLSSTGSVYGYTFGSGTRLTVV.

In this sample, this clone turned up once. In DNA form, the CDR3 reads TGTGCCAGCAGCACCAGAGAAGGGACAGGGGGCCAGCCCCAGCATTTT. Translation gives CASSTREGTGGQPQHF. J is TRBJ1-5 and V is TRBV7-2; 12 positions agree with TRBD1. Germline values: CDR1 SGHTA, CDR2 FQGNSA. V shed 5 bases and J 7 bases; nucleotides not matched to a gene: 9. This CDR3 region has 16 residues.

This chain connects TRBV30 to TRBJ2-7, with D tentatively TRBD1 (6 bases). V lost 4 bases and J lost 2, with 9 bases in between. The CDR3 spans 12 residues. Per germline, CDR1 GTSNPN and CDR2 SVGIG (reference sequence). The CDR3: CAWTTGPYEQYF. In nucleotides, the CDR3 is TGTGCCTGGACCACAGGGCCCTACGAGCAGTACTTC.

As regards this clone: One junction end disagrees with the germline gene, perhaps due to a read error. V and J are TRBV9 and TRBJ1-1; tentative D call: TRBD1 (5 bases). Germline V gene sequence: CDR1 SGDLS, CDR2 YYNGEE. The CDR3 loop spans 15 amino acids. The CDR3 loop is CAGSVRGGWDTEAFF. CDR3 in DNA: TGTGCCGGCAGCGTACGGGGGGGGTGGGACACTGAAGCTTTCTTT.

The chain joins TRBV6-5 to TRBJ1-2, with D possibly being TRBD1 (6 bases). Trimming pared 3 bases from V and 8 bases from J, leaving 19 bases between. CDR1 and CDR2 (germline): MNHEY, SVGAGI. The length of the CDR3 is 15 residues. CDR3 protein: CASSYPGRGLVGYTF. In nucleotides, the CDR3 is TGTGCCAGCAGTTATCCCGGCAGGGGTCTCGTCGGCTACACCTTC.

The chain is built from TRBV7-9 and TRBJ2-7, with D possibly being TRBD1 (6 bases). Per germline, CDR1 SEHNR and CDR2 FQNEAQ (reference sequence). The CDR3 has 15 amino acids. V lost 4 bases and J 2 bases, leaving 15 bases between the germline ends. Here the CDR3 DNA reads TGTGCCAGCAGCTCCAGGACAGACACCACCTACGAGCAGTACTTC. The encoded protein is CASSSRTDTTYEQYF.

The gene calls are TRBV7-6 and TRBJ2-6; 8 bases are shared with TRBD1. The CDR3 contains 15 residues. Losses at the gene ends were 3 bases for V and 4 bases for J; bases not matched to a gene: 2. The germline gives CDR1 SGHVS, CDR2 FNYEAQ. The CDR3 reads CASSLTGAGANVLTF. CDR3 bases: TGTGCCAGCAGCTTGACAGGGGCCGGGGCCAACGTCCTGACTTTC.

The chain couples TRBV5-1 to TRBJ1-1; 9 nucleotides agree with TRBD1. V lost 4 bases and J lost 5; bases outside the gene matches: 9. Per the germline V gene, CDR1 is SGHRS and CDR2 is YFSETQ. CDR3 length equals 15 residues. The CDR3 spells CASSPTGQGRTEAFF. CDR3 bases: TGCGCCAGCAGCCCTACGGGACAGGGAAGAACTGAAGCTTTCTTT.

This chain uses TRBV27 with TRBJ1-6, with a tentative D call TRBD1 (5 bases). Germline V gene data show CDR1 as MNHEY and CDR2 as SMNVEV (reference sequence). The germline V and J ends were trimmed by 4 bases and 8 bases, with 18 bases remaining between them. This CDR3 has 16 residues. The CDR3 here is CASSSPGFRVDSPLHF. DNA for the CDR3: TGTGCCAGCAGTTCGCCAGGTTTCAGGGTTGATTCACCCCTCCACTTT.

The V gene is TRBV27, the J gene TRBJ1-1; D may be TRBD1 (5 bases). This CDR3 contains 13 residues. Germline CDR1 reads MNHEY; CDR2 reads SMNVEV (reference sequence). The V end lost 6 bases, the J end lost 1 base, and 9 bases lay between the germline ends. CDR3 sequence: CASRGQGNTEAFF. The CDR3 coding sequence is TGTGCCAGCAGAGGGCAGGGGAACACTGAAGCTTTCTTT.

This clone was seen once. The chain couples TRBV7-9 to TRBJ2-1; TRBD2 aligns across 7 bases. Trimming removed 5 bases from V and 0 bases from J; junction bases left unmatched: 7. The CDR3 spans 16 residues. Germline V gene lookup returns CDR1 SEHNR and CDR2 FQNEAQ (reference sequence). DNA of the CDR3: TGTGCCAGCAGCGGAGCCGGGGGGAGCTCCTACAATGAGCAGTTCTTC. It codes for CASSGAGGSSYNEQFF.

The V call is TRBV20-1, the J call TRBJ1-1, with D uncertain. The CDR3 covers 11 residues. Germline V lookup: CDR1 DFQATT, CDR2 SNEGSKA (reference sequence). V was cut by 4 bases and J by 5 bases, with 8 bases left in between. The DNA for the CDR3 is TGCAGTGCTATCCCGGGGACTGAAGCTTTCTTT. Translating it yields CSAIPGTEAFF.

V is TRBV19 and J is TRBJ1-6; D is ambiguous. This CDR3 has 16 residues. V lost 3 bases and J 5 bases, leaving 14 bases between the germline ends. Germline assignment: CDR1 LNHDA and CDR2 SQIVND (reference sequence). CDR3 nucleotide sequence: TGTGCCAGTAGTATTGAGGGAGGGCTGGATAATTCACCCCTCCACTTT. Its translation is CASSIEGGLDNSPLHF.

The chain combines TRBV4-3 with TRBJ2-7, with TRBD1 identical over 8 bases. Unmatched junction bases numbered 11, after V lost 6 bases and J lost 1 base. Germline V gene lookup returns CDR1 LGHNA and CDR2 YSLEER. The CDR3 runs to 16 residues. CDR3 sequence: CASSQRDRGPSYEQYF. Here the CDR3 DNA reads TGCGCCAGCAGTCAGCGAGACAGGGGCCCATCCTACGAGCAGTACTTC.

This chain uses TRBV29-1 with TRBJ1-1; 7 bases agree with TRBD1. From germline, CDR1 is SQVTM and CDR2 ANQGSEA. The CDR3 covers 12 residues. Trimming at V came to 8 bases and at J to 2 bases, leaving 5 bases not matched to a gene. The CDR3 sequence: CSTWDSNTEAFF. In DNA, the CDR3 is TGCAGCACCTGGGACAGCAACACTGAAGCTTTCTTT.

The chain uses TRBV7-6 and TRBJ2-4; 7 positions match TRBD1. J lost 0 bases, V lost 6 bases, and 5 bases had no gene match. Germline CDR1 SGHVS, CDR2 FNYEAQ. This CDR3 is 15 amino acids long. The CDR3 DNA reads TGTGCCAGCAGATACAGGGGTCTAGCCAAAAACATTCAGTACTTC. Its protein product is CASRYRGLAKNIQYF.

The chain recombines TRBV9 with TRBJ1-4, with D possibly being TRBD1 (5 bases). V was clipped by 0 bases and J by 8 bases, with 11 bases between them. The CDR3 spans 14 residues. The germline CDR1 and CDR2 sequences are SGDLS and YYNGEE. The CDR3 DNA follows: TGTGCCAGCAGCGTAGCGGGGAGGGGAGAAAAACTGTTTTTT. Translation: CASSVAGRGEKLFF.

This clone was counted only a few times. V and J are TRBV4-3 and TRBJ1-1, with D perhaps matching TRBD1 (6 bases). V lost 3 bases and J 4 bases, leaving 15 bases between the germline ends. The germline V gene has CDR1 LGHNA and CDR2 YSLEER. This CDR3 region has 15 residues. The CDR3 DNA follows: TGCGCCAGCAGCCAGTATTCTGGGGGCGGCACTGAAGCTTTCTTT. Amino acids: CASSQYSGGGTEAFF.

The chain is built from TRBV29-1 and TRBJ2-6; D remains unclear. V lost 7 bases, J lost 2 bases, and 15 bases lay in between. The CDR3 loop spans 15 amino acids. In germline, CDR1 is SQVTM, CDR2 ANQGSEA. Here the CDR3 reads CSAGSLGAGANVLTF. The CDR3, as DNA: TGCAGCGCTGGATCACTGGGCGCTGGGGCCAACGTCCTGACTTTC.

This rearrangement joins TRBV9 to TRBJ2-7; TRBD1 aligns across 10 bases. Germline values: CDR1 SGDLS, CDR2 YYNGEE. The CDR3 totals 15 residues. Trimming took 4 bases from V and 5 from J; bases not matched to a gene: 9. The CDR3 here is CASSRWDRGNDEQYF. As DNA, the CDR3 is TGTGCCAGCAGCCGATGGGACAGGGGTAACGACGAGCAGTACTTC.

CDR3 bases: TGTGCCAGTAGTATAGTACGGGGACTAGCGGGAAAACAAGAGACCCAGTACTTC. This codes for CASSIVRGLAGKQETQYF. The chain is built from TRBV19 and TRBJ2-5; 13 nucleotides match TRBD2. CDR1 is LNHDA and CDR2 is SQIVND in the germline V gene (reference sequence). V was clipped by 1 base and J by 2 bases; unmatched bases: 7. CDR3 length equals 18 residues.

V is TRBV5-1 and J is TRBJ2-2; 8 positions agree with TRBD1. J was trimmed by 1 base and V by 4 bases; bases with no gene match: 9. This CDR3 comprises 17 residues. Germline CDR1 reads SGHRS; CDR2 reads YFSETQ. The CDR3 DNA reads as TGCGCCAGCAGCCTCTTCCAGGGGACAGGGAACACCGGGGAGCTGTTTTTT. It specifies CASSLFQGTGNTGELFF.

The CDR3 DNA is TGTGCCAGCAGGAGGGGGACCGGGGAGCTGTTTTTT. Protein sequence: CASRRGTGELFF. V gene TRBV11-3 combines with J gene TRBJ2-2; tentatively, D is TRBD1 (6 bases). The germline V and J ends were trimmed by 6 bases and 5 bases, with 7 bases remaining between them. Germline V gene sequence: CDR1 SGHNT, CDR2 YENEEA. The CDR3 loop spans 12 amino acids.

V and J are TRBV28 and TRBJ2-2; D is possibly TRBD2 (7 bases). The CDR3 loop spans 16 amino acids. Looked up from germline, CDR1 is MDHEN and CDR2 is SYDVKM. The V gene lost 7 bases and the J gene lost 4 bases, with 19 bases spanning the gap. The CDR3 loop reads CASNSWGGRGTGELFF. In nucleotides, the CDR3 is TGTGCCAGCAACTCCTGGGGGGGCCGGGGCACCGGGGAGCTGTTTTTT.

CDR3 bases: TGTGCTAGTGGTAACTCCGTCGGGACAGGGGGGAACTACGAGCAGTACTTC. Amino acids: CASGNSVGTGGNYEQYF. The genes are TRBV12-5 and TRBJ2-7; 11 nucleotides agree with TRBD1. The length of the CDR3 is 17 residues. V lost 5 bases, J lost 3 bases, and 12 bases stayed unmatched. Germline assignment: CDR1 LGHNT and CDR2 FRNRAP.